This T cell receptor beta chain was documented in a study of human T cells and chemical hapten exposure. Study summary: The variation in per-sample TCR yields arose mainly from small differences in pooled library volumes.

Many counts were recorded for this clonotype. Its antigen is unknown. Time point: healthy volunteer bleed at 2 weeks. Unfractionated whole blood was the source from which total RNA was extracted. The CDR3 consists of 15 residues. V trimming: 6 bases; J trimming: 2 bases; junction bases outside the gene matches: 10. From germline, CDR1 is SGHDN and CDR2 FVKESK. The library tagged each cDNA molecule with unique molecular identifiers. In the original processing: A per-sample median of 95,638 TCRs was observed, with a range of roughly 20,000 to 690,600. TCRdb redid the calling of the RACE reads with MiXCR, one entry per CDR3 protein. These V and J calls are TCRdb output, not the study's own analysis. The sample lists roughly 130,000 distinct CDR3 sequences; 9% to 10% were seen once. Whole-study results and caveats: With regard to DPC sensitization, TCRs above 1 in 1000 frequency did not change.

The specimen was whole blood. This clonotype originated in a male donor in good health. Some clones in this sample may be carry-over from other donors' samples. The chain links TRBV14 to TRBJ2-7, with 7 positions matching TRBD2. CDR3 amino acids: CASRQTSEGTYEQYF. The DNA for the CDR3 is TGTGCCAGCAGGCAAACTAGCGAAGGTACCTACGAGCAGTACTTC.